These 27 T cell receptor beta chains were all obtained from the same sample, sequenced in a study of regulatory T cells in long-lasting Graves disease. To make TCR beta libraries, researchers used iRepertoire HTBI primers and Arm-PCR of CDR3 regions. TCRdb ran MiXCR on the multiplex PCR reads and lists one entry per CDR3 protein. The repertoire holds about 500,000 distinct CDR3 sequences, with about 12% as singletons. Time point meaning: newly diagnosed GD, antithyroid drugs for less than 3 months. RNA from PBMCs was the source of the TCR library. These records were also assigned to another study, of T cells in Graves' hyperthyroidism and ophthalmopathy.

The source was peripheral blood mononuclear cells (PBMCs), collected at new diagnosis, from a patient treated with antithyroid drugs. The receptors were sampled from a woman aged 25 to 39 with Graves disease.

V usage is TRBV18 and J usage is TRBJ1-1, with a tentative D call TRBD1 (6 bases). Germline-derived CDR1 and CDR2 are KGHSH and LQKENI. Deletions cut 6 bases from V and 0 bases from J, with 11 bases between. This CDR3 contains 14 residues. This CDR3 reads CASSAGVMNTEAFF. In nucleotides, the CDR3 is TGTGCCAGCTCGGCAGGGGTCATGAACACTGAAGCTTTCTTT.

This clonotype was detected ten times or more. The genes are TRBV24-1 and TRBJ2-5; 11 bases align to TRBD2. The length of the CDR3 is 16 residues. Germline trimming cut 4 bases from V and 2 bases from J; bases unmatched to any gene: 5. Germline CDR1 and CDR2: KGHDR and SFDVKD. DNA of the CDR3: TGTGCCACCAGTGACCCTACTAGCGGGGGACAAGAGACCCAGTACTTC. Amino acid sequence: CATSDPTSGGQETQYF.

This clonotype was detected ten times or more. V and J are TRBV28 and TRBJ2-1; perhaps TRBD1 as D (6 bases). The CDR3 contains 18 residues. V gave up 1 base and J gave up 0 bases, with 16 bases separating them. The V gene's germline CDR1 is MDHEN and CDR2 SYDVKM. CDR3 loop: CASSLYLNPGDSYNEQFF. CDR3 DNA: TGTGCCAGCAGTTTATATTTGAACCCAGGGGACTCCTACAATGAGCAGTTCTTC. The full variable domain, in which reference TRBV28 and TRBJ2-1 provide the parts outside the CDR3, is DVKVTQSSRYLVKRTGEKVFLECVQDMDHENMFWYRQDPGLGLRLIYFSYDVKMKEKGDIPEGYSVSREKKERFSLILESASTNQTSMYLCASSLYLNPGDSYNEQFFGPGTRLTVL.

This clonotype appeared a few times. In DNA form, the CDR3 reads TGTGCCACCAGCAGATTGTCCTGGAGCACCTATAATTCACCCCTCCACTTT. Protein product: CATSRLSWSTYNSPLHF. The chain couples TRBV15 to TRBJ1-6; D is undetermined. The germline gives CDR1 LNHNV, CDR2 YYDKDF (reference sequence). The V and J ends lost 2 bases and 2 bases respectively, with 13 bases between them. The CDR3 sequence is 17 residues long.

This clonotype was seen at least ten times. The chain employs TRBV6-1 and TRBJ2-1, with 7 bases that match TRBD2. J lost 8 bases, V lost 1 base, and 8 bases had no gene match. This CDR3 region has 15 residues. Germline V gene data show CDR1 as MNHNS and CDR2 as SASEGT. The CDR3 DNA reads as TGTGCCAGCAGTGAAGAGCAGGCGGGAGCCGATGAGCAGTTCTTC. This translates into CASSEEQAGADEQFF.

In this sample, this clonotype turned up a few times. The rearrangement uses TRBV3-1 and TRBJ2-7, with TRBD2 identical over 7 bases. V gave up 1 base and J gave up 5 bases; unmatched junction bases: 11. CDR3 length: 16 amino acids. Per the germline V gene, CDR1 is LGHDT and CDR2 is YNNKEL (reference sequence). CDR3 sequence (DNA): TGTGCCAGCAGCCAAGGGGGGTACGGGAGGTTCCACGAGCAGTACTTC. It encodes CASSQGGYGRFHEQYF.

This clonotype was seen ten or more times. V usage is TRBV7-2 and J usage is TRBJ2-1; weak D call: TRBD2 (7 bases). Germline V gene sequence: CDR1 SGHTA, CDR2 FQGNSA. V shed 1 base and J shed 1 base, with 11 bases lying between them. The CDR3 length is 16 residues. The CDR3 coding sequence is TGTGCCAGCAGCTTAGGGGGGGGGCAGTCCTACAATGAGCAGTTCTTC. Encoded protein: CASSLGGGQSYNEQFF.

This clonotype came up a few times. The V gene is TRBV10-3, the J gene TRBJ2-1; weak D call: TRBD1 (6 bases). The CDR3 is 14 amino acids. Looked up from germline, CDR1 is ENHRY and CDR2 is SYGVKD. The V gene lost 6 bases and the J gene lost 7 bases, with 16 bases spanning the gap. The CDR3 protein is CAIRGDNSKNEQFF. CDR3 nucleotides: TGTGCCATCAGGGGGGACAATAGTAAAAATGAGCAGTTCTTC.

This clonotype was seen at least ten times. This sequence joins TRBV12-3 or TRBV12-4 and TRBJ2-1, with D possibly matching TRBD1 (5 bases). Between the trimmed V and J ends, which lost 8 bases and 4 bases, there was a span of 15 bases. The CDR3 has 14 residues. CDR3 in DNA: TGTGCCAGCCGATCCGACAGACCATACAATGAGCAGTTCTTC. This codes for CASRSDRPYNEQFF.

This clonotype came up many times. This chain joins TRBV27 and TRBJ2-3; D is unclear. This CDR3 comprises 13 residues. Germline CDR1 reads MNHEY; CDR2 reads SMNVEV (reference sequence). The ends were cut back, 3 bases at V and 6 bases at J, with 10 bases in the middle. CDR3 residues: CASSFQLMDTQYF. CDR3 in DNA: TGTGCCAGCAGTTTCCAGCTTATGGATACGCAGTATTTT.

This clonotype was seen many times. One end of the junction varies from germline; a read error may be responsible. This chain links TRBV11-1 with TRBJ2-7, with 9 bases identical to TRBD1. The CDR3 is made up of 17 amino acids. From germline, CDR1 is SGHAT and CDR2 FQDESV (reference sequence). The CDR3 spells CASSFGTGTGSVYDQYF. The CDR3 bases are TGTGCCAGCAGCTTCGGGACAGGGACAGGATCAGTCTACGACCAGTACTTC.

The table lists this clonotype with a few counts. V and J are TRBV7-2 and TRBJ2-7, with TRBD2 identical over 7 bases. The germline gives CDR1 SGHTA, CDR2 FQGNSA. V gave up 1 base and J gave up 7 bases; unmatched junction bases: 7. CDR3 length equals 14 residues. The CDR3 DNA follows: TGTGCCAGCAGCTTAGGCCTGAAAGCGGGGGAGCAGTACTTC. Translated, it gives CASSLGLKAGEQYF.

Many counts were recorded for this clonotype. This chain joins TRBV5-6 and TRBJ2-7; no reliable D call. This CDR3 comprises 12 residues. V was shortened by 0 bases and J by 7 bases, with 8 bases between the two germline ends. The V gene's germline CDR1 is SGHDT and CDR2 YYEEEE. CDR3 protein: CASSLAVGEQYF. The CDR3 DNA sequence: TGTGCCAGCAGCTTGGCCGTCGGGGAGCAGTACTTC.

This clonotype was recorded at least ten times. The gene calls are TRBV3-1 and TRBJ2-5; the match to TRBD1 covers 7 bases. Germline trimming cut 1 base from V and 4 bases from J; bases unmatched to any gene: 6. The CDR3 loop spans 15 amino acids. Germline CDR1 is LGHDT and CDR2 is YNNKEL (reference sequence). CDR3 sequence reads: CASSQAGQFSETQYF. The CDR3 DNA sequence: TGTGCCAGCAGCCAAGCGGGACAGTTTTCAGAGACCCAGTACTTC.

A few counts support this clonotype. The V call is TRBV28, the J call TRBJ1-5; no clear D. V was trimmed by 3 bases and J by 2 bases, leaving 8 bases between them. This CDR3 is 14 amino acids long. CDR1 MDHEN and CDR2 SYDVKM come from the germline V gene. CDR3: CASSFGMGNQPQHF. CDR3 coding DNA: TGTGCCAGCAGTTTCGGGATGGGCAATCAGCCCCAGCATTTT.

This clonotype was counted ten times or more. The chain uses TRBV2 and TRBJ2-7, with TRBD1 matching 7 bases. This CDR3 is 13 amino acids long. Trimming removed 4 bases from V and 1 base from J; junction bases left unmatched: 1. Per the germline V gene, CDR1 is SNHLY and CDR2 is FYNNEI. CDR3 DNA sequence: TGTGCCAGCAGTGGGGACAGTTCCTACGAGCAGTACTTC. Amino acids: CASSGDSSYEQYF.

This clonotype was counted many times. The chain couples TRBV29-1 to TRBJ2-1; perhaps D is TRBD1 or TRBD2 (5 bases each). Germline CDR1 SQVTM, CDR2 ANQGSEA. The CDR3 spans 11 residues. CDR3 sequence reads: CGGGGNNEQFF. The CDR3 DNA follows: TGCGGGGGTGGGGGTAACAATGAGCAGTTCTTC.

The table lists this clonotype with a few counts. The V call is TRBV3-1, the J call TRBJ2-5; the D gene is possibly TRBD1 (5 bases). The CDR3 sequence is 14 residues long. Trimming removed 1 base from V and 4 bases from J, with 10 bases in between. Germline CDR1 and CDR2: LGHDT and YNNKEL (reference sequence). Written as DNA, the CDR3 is TGTGCCAGCAGCCAAGGTTGGGGCCCAGAGACCCAGTACTTC. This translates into CASSQGWGPETQYF.

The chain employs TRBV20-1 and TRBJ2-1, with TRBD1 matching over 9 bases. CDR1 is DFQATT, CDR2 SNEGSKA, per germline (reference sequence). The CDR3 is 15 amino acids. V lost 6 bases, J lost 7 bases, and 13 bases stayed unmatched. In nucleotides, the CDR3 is TGCAGTGCGACACCGGGACAGGGCACGGTAAATGAGCAGTTCTTC. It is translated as CSATPGQGTVNEQFF.

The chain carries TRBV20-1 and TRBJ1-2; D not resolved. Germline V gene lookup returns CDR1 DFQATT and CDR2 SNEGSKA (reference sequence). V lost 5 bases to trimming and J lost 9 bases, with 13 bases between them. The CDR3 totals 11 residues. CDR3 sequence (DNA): TGCAGTGCTCGACCGGGAGGTAGCTACACCTTC. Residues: CSARPGGSYTF.

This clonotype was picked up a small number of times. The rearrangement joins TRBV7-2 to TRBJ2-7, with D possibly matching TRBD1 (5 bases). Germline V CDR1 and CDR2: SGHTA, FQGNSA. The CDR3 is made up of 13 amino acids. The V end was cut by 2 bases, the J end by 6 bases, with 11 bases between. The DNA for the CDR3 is TGTGCCAGCAGCTTATGGCAGGGTGCCGAGCAGTACTTC. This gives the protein CASSLWQGAEQYF.

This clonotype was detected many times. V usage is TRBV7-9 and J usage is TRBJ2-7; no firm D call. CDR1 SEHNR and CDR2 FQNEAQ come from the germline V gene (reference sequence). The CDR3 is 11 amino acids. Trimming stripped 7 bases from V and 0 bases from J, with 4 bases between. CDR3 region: CASTSSYEQYF. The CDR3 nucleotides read TGTGCCAGCACGAGCTCCTACGAGCAGTACTTC.

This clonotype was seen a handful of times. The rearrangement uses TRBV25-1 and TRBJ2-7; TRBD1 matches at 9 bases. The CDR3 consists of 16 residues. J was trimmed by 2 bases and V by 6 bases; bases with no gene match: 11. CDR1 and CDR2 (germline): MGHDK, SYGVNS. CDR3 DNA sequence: TGTGCCAGCAGAGGCCGCCGGGACAGGGCGGCCTACGAGCAGTACTTC. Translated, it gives CASRGRRDRAAYEQYF.

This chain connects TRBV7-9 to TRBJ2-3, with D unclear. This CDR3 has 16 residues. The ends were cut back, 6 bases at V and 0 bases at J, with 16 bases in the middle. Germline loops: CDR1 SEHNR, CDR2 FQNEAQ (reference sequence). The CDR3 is CASRWTGYSSTDTQYF. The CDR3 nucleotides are TGTGCCAGCAGATGGACCGGGTATTCTAGCACAGATACGCAGTATTTT.

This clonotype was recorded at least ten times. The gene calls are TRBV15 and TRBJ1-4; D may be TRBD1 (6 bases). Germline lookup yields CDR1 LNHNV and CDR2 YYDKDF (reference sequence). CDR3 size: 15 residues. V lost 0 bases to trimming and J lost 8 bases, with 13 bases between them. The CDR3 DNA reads TGTGCCACCAGCAGAGATCAGGGGAGAGGAGAAAAACTGTTTTTT. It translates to CATSRDQGRGEKLFF. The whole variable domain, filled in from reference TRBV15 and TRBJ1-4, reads DAMVIQNPRYQVTQFGKPVTLSCSQTLNHNVMYWYQQKSSQAPKLLFHYYDKDFNNEADTPDNFQSRRPNTSFCFLDIRSPGLGDTAMYLCATSRDQGRGEKLFFGSGTQLSVL.

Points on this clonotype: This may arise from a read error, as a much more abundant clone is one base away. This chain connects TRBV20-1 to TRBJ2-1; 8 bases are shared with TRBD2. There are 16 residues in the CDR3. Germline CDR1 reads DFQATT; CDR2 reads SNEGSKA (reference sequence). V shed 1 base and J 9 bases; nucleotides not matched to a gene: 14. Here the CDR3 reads CSARVTGGALSSEQFF. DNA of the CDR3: TGCAGTGCTAGAGTAACCGGGGGGGCCCTTAGTAGTGAGCAGTTCTTC.

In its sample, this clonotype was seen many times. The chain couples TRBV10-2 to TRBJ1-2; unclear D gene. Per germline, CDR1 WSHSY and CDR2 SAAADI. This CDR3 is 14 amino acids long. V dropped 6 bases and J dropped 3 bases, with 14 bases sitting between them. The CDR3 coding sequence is TGCGCCAGCAGCCAAACCGTCCAGCACTATGGCTACACCTTC. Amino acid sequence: CASSQTVQHYGYTF.